This T cell receptor (beta chain) was found in a study of regulatory T cells in long-lasting Graves disease (dated by TCRdb to the early 2020s). Context from the whole study: Persistent Graves' disease meant more than 5 years of antithyroid drug treatment with TSH receptor autoantibodies that stayed positive. In the clinical cohort, patients with persistent Graves' disease had used antithyroid drugs for an average of around ten years. The study took place in China and was registered as a clinical trial. TCR sequencing covered about 13 persistent and 20 or so newly diagnosed Graves' disease patients, around 33 samples in total. Patients with persistent Graves' disease were compared with patients with newly diagnosed Graves' disease using TCR sequencing and RNA sequencing of peripheral blood. Results the study describes overall, beyond this receptor: The authors noted that the small sample size was a limitation that may lower accuracy. Persistent disease showed preferential use of TRBV28, TRBJ1-2 and TRBJ2-5, whereas newly diagnosed disease favored TRBV20-1 and TRBJ2-1. The study examined only peripheral blood because the primary lesion, thyroid tissue, could not be accessed. Patients with persistent disease shared more public clonotypes (about 2,500) than newly diagnosed patients did (approximately 1,000). Sequencing and analysis were restricted to the TCR beta chain. Compared with newly diagnosed patients, persistent Graves' disease patients had lower TCR Shannon entropy and fewer highly expanded clones, which suggests clonal expansion.

The library was prepared using multiplex PCR. Sequenced using an Illumina HiSeq 4000. TCR beta libraries were built with iRepertoire HTBI primers and Arm-PCR amplification of CDR3 regions. Before sequencing, the PCR products went through gel purification. On the study's bioinformatics: Across samples, about 64 TRBV and 14 TRBJ segments were identified and used for gene usage analysis of CDR3 amino acid clonotypes. COPE and FqMerger were used to merge filtered high-quality paired reads into contigs. Contigs were aligned with BLAST to IMGT TRBV, TRBD and TRBJ reference genes, and CDR3 was defined per IMGT. Any clonotype with a frequency above 0.1% was classified as a highly expanded clone. Shannon entropy was used to measure repertoire diversity, and the Gini coefficient was used to measure V-J evenness. A clonotype was considered public if more than one individual shared it. Starting from the raw public reads, TCRdb applied fastp trimming at Q25, assembled clones with MiXCR and retained in-frame beta chains. Merged by CDR3 protein, the rows form single entries marked with the most common genes and DNA. Here the V and J calls rest on TCRdb's processing, not on the authors' analysis. In this sample the table shows 450,000 or so distinct CDR3 sequences, 20% to 25% of which occur a single time. Around 13% of the sample goes to the ten largest clones.

In its sample, this clonotype was seen once. Its specific antigen is unknown. This may be a read error, as it is one base from a much larger clone. The CDR3 runs 15 amino acids, cysteine and phenylalanine included. Here the CDR3 DNA is all that survives: 45 bases in frame from base 1. Based on the germline V gene (reference sequence), the CDR1 and CDR2 sequences are MNHEY and SMNVEV. The time point label for this specimen denotes: persistent/refractory GD, antithyroid drugs over 5 years with positive TRAb. RNA was extracted from PBMCs in TRIzol for both TCR sequencing and RNA sequencing. The diagnosis of Graves' disease was made according to American Thyroid Association guidelines. Patients were recruited from an endocrinology department in Xi'an, China. Each patient gave around 9 milliliters of peripheral blood, collected in an EDTA anticoagulant tube. Ficoll Paque Plus density gradient separation was used to isolate PBMCs, and no further T cell sorting was done. An Agilent 2100 Bioanalyzer and agarose gel were used to check RNA quality, while a NanoDrop 2000 measured RNA concentration.

The sequences come from peripheral blood mononuclear cells (PBMCs), collected when the disease was refractory, from a patient treated with antithyroid drugs. Recombination joined TRBV27 with TRBJ2-7, with 7 bases in between that match TRBD2. The TCR comes from a female donor with Graves disease. The nucleotide sequence is given as TGTTCCAGCAGCCGTACCGGCGGGGGTGGCTACGAGCAGTACTTC. The translation is CSSSRTGGGGYEQYF.